Shown below are 29 T cell receptor beta chains from a single sample sequenced in a study of blood T cell repertoires in COVID-19. The data were produced by immunoSEQ multiplex PCR, yet TCRdb's version contains in-frame clones alone and is incomplete. The sample lists roughly 280,000 clones; approximately 90% were seen once. Sequenced material: PBMCs or T cells enriched from blood (not recorded which). The receptors shown here come from a woman in her 30s with acute COVID-19.

J is TRBJ2-7 and V is TRBV4-1, with D tentatively TRBD1 (10 bases). Trimming cost V 3 bases and J 3 bases, with 30 bases left between them. Germline loops: CDR1 MGHRA, CDR2 YSYEKL. The CDR3 is 20 residues long. CDR3 protein: CASSHDLTGGSIAGVYEQYF. CDR3 nucleotides: TGCGCCAGCAGCCACGACTTGACAGGGGGCTCGATAGCGGGAGTCTACGAGCAGTACTTC.

The table lists this clone with a few counts. The J gene is TRBJ2-6, the V gene TRBV4-2; no firm D call. Germline V lookup: CDR1 LGHNA, CDR2 YNFKEQ. The CDR3 contains 16 residues. V was trimmed by 3 bases and J by 0 bases, leaving 9 bases between them. Here the CDR3 DNA reads TGTGCCAGCAGCCAGGATACAGCCTCTGGGGCCAACGTCCTGACTTTC. Translated, it gives CASSQDTASGANVLTF.

V and J are TRBV28 and TRBJ2-3; the match to TRBD2 covers 16 bases. In germline, CDR1 is MDHEN, CDR2 SYDVKM. The CDR3 is made up of 18 amino acids. V lost 4 bases to trimming and J lost 4 bases; unmatched junction nucleotides: 8. The CDR3 protein is CASSSGTSGRAGADTQYF. Here the CDR3 DNA reads TGTGCCAGCAGTTCCGGGACTAGCGGGAGGGCCGGGGCAGATACGCAGTATTTT.

The J gene is TRBJ2-2, the V gene TRBV10-3; TRBD2 aligns across 11 bases. This CDR3 spans 16 amino acids. From germline, CDR1 is ENHRY and CDR2 SYGVKD. The trim removed 8 bases at V and 4 bases at J, leaving 9 bases unmatched. The CDR3 loop is CAIRVVAGGFTGELFF. In DNA, the CDR3 is TGTGCCATCCGTGTGGTAGCGGGAGGGTTCACCGGGGAGCTGTTTTTT.

The chain links TRBV10-3 to TRBJ1-2; tentative D call: TRBD1 (6 bases). Germline CDR1 and CDR2: ENHRY and SYGVKD. Trimming left V 5 bases short and J 3 bases short, with 13 bases between. The CDR3 contains 14 residues. The CDR3 DNA reads as TGTGCCATCAGTCCCAGCGCAGGGGACTATGGCTACACCTTC. Translated: CAISPSAGDYGYTF.

The rearrangement uses TRBV24-1 and TRBJ1-2; no clear D gene. CDR1 and CDR2 (germline): KGHDR, SFDVKD. The length of the CDR3 is 13 residues. Trimming left V 1 base short and J 8 bases short, with 10 bases between. CDR3 sequence: CATSDFHEGGYTF. CDR3 DNA: TGTGCCACCAGTGATTTTCACGAGGGAGGCTACACCTTC.

The CDR3 loop reads CASQQGPPLGHVLTF. The CDR3 DNA reads as TGTGCCAGCCAACAGGGCCCCCCTCTCGGCCACGTCCTGACTTTC. V is TRBV2 and J is TRBJ2-6; D is possibly TRBD1 (6 bases). The germline CDR1 and CDR2 sequences are SNHLY and FYNNEI. V was cut by 8 bases and J by 11 bases, with 22 bases left in between. The CDR3 covers 15 residues.

The J gene is TRBJ1-5, the V gene TRBV28; D call uncertain. Germline V CDR1 and CDR2: MDHEN, SYDVKM. Trimming stripped 4 bases from V and 3 bases from J, with 10 bases between. This CDR3 spans 14 amino acids. The CDR3: CASSSGGPNQPQHF. The DNA for the CDR3 is TGTGCCAGCAGTTCAGGAGGGCCCAATCAGCCCCAGCATTTT.

V usage is TRBV6-6 and J usage is TRBJ2-1, with D hard to call. Trimming left V 2 bases short and J 0 bases short, with 8 bases between. The CDR3 consists of 15 residues. From germline, CDR1 is MNHNY and CDR2 SVGAGI (reference sequence). The CDR3 DNA follows: TGTGCCAGCAGTTACGGCGAGGTCTCCTACAATGAGCAGTTCTTC. Translating gives CASSYGEVSYNEQFF.

The chain joins TRBV15 to TRBJ1-4, with D uncertain. The V end was cut by 0 bases, the J end by 4 bases, with 3 bases between. Per germline, CDR1 LNHNV and CDR2 YYDKDF (reference sequence). The CDR3 covers 13 residues. CDR3 protein: CATSRDLNEKLFF. The DNA of the CDR3 is TGTGCCACCAGCAGAGATCTTAATGAAAAACTGTTTTTT.

This chain links TRBV27 with TRBJ2-1, with 7 bases identical to TRBD1. Per the germline V gene, CDR1 is MNHEY and CDR2 is SMNVEV (reference sequence). The CDR3 has 16 residues. J lost 7 bases, V lost 3 bases, and 12 bases had no gene match. The CDR3 loop is CASSLVPQGVGNEQFF. DNA for the CDR3: TGTGCCAGCAGTTTGGTCCCCCAGGGGGTTGGTAATGAGCAGTTCTTC.

The chain uses TRBV12-5 and TRBJ2-3; TRBD2 agrees at 11 bases. After removal of 6 bases from V and 0 bases from J, the junction contained 11 bases not matched to a gene. The CDR3 is 18 residues long. Germline V gene sequence: CDR1 LGHNT, CDR2 FRNRAP. CDR3 in amino acids: CASGFLAGGTASTDTQYF. In DNA, the CDR3 is TGTGCTAGTGGCTTCCTAGCGGGAGGTACCGCTAGCACAGATACGCAGTATTTT.

The gene calls are TRBV12-3 or TRBV12-4 and TRBJ1-1; D is perhaps TRBD1 (5 bases). The CDR3 spans 12 residues. With 5 bases removed from V and 10 bases from J, the gap between germline ends came to 14 bases. This CDR3 is CASSPTSGIAFF. In nucleotides, the CDR3 is TGTGCCAGCAGTCCTACTTCAGGGATAGCTTTCTTT.

This chain uses TRBV28 with TRBJ2-3; weak D call: TRBD1 (6 bases). Germline loops: CDR1 MDHEN, CDR2 SYDVKM. V gave up 5 bases and J gave up 0 bases, with 15 bases separating them. This CDR3 spans 16 amino acids. CDR3 nucleotides: TGTGCCAGCAGTCCCCAAAGAGGGGGTAGCACAGATACGCAGTATTTT. Translation gives CASSPQRGGSTDTQYF.

The chain is built from TRBV28 and TRBJ2-1, with D perhaps TRBD2 (6 bases). This CDR3 has 15 amino acids. Deletions cut 5 bases from V and 0 bases from J, with 11 bases between. Germline CDR1 reads MDHEN; CDR2 reads SYDVKM. The CDR3 coding sequence is TGTGCCAGCAGTGACGCGGGATCCTCCTACAATGAGCAGTTCTTC. Protein product: CASSDAGSSYNEQFF. Together with reference TRBV28 and TRBJ2-1, the CDR3 gives the full variable domain: DVKVTQSSRYLVKRTGEKVFLECVQDMDHENMFWYRQDPGLGLRLIYFSYDVKMKEKGDIPEGYSVSREKKERFSLILESASTNQTSMYLCASSDAGSSYNEQFFGPGTRLTVL.

The CDR3 DNA reads as TGTGCCAGCAGCTTAGGCGTACAGGGGGGTTACAATGAGCAGTTCTTC. Its translation is CASSLGVQGGYNEQFF. This chain links TRBV7-2 with TRBJ2-1; 8 bases align to TRBD1. The CDR3 contains 16 residues. Germline CDR1 reads SGHTA; CDR2 reads FQGNSA. Trimming took 1 base from V and 4 from J; bases not matched to a gene: 6. Drawing the rest from reference TRBV7-2 and TRBJ2-1, the complete variable domain is GAGVSQSPSNKVTEKGKDVELRCDPISGHTALYWYRQSLGQGLEFLIYFQGNSAPDKSGLPSDRFSAERTGGSVSTLTIQRTQQEDSAVYLCASSLGVQGGYNEQFFGPGTRLTVL.

This clone showed up just once. This chain connects TRBV28 to TRBJ1-4, with D possibly TRBD1 on 5 matching bases. The CDR3 spans 13 residues. The V end was cut by 6 bases, the J end by 5 bases, with 10 bases between. Per germline, CDR1 MDHEN and CDR2 SYDVKM. The CDR3 region has the DNA TGTGCCAGCAGCCAGGGATTAAATGAAAAACTGTTTTTT. It codes for CASSQGLNEKLFF.

The chain joins TRBV7-8 to TRBJ1-2; 8 bases are a match to TRBD1. The germline V gene encodes CDR1 SGHVS and CDR2 FQNEAQ. This CDR3 region has 14 residues. The V gene end was trimmed by 6 bases and the J gene end by 4 bases; junction bases not matched to a gene: 7. The CDR3 reads CASSSDRGTYGYTF. Written as DNA, the CDR3 is TGTGCCAGCAGTTCCGACAGGGGCACCTATGGCTACACCTTC.

The gene calls are TRBV24-1 and TRBJ1-5, with TRBD1 matching over 7 bases. After removal of 2 bases from V and 5 bases from J, the junction contained 14 bases not matched to a gene. The CDR3 is 18 amino acids. Per the germline V gene, CDR1 is KGHDR and CDR2 is SFDVKD. The chain's CDR3 is CATSDYGKGTEKDQPQHF. Here the CDR3 DNA reads TGTGCCACCAGTGATTATGGGAAAGGGACAGAGAAGGATCAGCCCCAGCATTTT.

The rearrangement links TRBV28 to TRBJ1-5, with 8 bases fitting TRBD1. This CDR3 comprises 14 residues. With 2 bases clipped from V and 5 bases from J, the junction kept 2 bases outside the gene matches. CDR1 MDHEN and CDR2 SYDVKM come from the germline V gene. CDR3 amino acids: CASSLDRGDQPQHF. In DNA, the CDR3 is TGTGCCAGCAGTTTAGACAGGGGAGATCAGCCCCAGCATTTT.

This clone appeared a few times. This chain joins TRBV10-3 and TRBJ1-2; tentative D call: TRBD1 (5 bases). CDR3 size: 16 residues. The V gene lost 1 base and the J gene lost 2 bases, with 14 bases spanning the gap. Germline V gives CDR1 ENHRY, CDR2 SYGVKD. The CDR3 region is CAISEYRSGGNYGYTF. The DNA for the CDR3 is TGTGCCATCAGTGAGTACAGGTCGGGAGGGAACTATGGCTACACCTTC.

The chain links TRBV18 to TRBJ2-3, with TRBD1 matching 8 bases. Germline V gene sequence: CDR1 KGHSH, CDR2 LQKENI. The CDR3 spans 13 residues. J gave up 0 bases and V 8 bases, and 1 base lay outside the gene matches. The CDR3 DNA is TGTGCCAGCCGACAGGGGAGCACAGATACGCAGTATTTT. Encoded protein: CASRQGSTDTQYF.

This chain links TRBV15 with TRBJ2-7; 8 bases are a match to TRBD2. Germline V gene sequence: CDR1 LNHNV, CDR2 YYDKDF (reference sequence). J gave up 2 bases and V 3 bases, and 18 bases lay outside the gene matches. The CDR3 extends over 19 amino acids. The CDR3 DNA is TGTGCCACCAGCAGTCGCCCGTTCAAGGGCGGGAGGAACCCCTACGAGCAGTACTTC. This codes for CATSSRPFKGGRNPYEQYF.

This clone was seen a handful of times. The CDR3 DNA follows: TGTGCCACCTCGGGACAGGGCGACGCCGGGGAGCTGTTTTTT. Its protein is CATSGQGDAGELFF. This sequence joins TRBV24-1 and TRBJ2-2; TRBD1 aligns across 9 bases. Germline trimming cut 9 bases from V and 6 bases from J; bases unmatched to any gene: 7. From germline, CDR1 is KGHDR and CDR2 SFDVKD. The CDR3 sequence is 14 residues long.

The chain carries TRBV28 and TRBJ1-5, with D unresolved. The germline CDR1 and CDR2 sequences are MDHEN and SYDVKM. This CDR3 is 16 amino acids long. Trimming took 3 bases from V and 3 from J, leaving 15 bases between them. Here the CDR3 reads CASSLVSADYNQPQHF. The CDR3 DNA reads as TGTGCCAGCAGTTTGGTGTCTGCAGACTACAATCAGCCCCAGCATTTT.

The rearrangement uses TRBV30 and TRBJ1-1, with 7 bases lining up with TRBD1. This CDR3 contains 15 residues. With 0 bases clipped from V and 1 base from J, the junction kept 5 bases outside the gene matches. Germline V gene sequence: CDR1 GTSNPN, CDR2 SVGIG (reference sequence). The CDR3 nucleotides are TGTGCCTGGAGTGTACGGGGACAGAGGAACACTGAAGCTTTCTTT. It yields the protein CAWSVRGQRNTEAFF.

This chain uses TRBV19 with TRBJ2-1; TRBD1 might be the D (7 bases). The CDR3 is 14 amino acids. V lost 7 bases to trimming and J lost 4 bases, with 14 bases between them. Germline V CDR1 and CDR2: LNHDA, SQIVND (reference sequence). CDR3 sequence reads: CASTSGGRYNEQFF. DNA for the CDR3: TGTGCCAGTACCTCAGGGGGGCGATACAATGAGCAGTTCTTC.

V is TRBV25-1 and J is TRBJ2-3, with 9 positions matching TRBD2. CDR1 and CDR2 from the germline V gene are MGHDK and SYGVNS. The CDR3 has 15 amino acids. The V segment lost 7 bases and the J segment 4 bases; nucleotides outside the gene matches: 9. CDR3 bases: TGTGCCAGCAAGGGGCGGGAGGGCCACGCAGATACGCAGTATTTT. Its translation: CASKGREGHADTQYF.

The chain links TRBV9 to TRBJ2-7, with D perhaps TRBD2 (6 bases). Germline-derived CDR1 and CDR2 are SGDLS and YYNGEE. Trimming cost V 4 bases and J 4 bases, with 18 bases left between them. There are 15 residues in the CDR3. Here the CDR3 DNA reads TGTGCCAGCAGCTCCGCCGATCTGGCGGGGTACGAGCAGTACTTC. Translating it yields CASSSADLAGYEQYF.